This passage covers 18 T cell receptor beta chains from one sample sequenced in a study of T cell responses to AZD1222 COVID-19 vaccine. Libraries were prepared by immunoSEQ multiplex PCR; TCRdb keeps only in-frame clonotypes and omits some of them. The sample holds around 99,000 clones; around nine tenths are singletons and the top ten take roughly 5.6%. Sequenced material: peripheral blood, taken 28 days after the second AZD1222 dose. The receptors originated from an adult who received the AZD1222 COVID-19 vaccine.

The V and J genes are TRBV7-8 and TRBJ2-7, with D possibly being TRBD1 or TRBD2 (5 bases each). The CDR3 is 12 residues long. The germline CDR1 and CDR2 sequences are SGHVS and FQNEAQ. The V end lost 5 bases, the J end lost 9 bases, and 14 bases lay between the germline ends. CDR3 region: CASSPWGIGQYF. In DNA form, the CDR3 reads TGTGCCAGCAGCCCATGGGGGATAGGGCAGTACTTC.

The chain recombines TRBV5-1 with TRBJ1-5, with D perhaps TRBD1 (5 bases). V shed 0 bases and J shed 3 bases, with 13 bases lying between them. The germline gives CDR1 SGHRS, CDR2 YFSETQ. The CDR3 is 16 amino acids. CDR3 in amino acids: CASSLGVGGLNQPQHF. CDR3 DNA: TGCGCCAGCAGCTTGGGGGTCGGGGGACTCAATCAGCCCCAGCATTTT.

The chain has TRBV13 and TRBJ1-6; 9 positions match TRBD1. Germline assignment: CDR1 PRHDT and CDR2 FYEKMQ (reference sequence). The CDR3 extends over 14 amino acids. The V and J ends lost 5 bases and 10 bases, in that order; junction bases with no gene match: 6. The CDR3 nucleotides read TGTGCCAGCAGCCCGGGACAGGGCCGATCACCCCTCCACTTT. Translating gives CASSPGQGRSPLHF.

This clone was detected only once. The V call is TRBV7-9, the J call TRBJ1-4; D is perhaps TRBD1 (5 bases). Germline CDR1 is SEHNR and CDR2 is FQNEAQ (reference sequence). This CDR3 comprises 13 residues. The germline V and J ends were trimmed by 5 bases and 7 bases, with 11 bases remaining between them. As DNA, the CDR3 is TGTGCCAGCAGCCTGAACGGGGCTGAAAAACTGTTTTTT. The encoded protein is CASSLNGAEKLFF.

The J gene is TRBJ1-1, the V gene TRBV6-5, with D hard to call. The germline gives CDR1 MNHEY, CDR2 SVGAGI. V shed 0 bases and J shed 7 bases, with 9 bases lying between them. There are 13 residues in the CDR3. CDR3 nucleotide sequence: TGTGCCAGCAGTTACTCGACCAGTTTTGAAGCTTTCTTT. Protein: CASSYSTSFEAFF.

V gene TRBV7-9 combines with J gene TRBJ2-3, with D unclear. CDR1 is SEHNR and CDR2 is FQNEAQ in the germline V gene (reference sequence). V was trimmed by 11 bases and J by 5 bases, leaving 11 bases between them. CDR3 length: 11 amino acids. The CDR3 DNA follows: TGTGCCCCCGCTTTAGGAGATACGCAGTATTTT. This encodes CAPALGDTQYF.

This chain links TRBV12-3 or TRBV12-4 with TRBJ1-2; D is undetermined. The CDR3 spans 11 residues. Trimming cost V 4 bases and J 10 bases, with 10 bases left between them. The CDR3 spells CASSWETDYTF. In nucleotides, the CDR3 is TGTGCCAGCAGTTGGGAAACGGACTACACCTTC.

In its sample, this clone was seen once. The chain recombines TRBV5-6 with TRBJ1-2; the D gene is possibly TRBD1 (5 bases). From germline, CDR1 is SGHDT and CDR2 YYEEEE. CDR3 length equals 14 residues. V gave up 2 bases and J gave up 4 bases, with 12 bases separating them. CDR3 sequence reads: CASSFGRVAYGYTF. In DNA form, the CDR3 reads TGTGCCAGCAGCTTTGGCAGGGTCGCCTATGGCTACACCTTC.

The V call is TRBV15, the J call TRBJ1-2, with D unclear. This CDR3 has 13 residues. Germline CDR1 and CDR2: LNHNV and YYDKDF (reference sequence). Trimming cost V 0 bases and J 6 bases, with 8 bases left between them. Written as DNA, the CDR3 is TGTGCCACCAGCAGAGATCTTGCACATGGCTACACCTTC. Translation: CATSRDLAHGYTF. The whole variable domain, filled in from reference TRBV15 and TRBJ1-2, reads DAMVIQNPRYQVTQFGKPVTLSCSQTLNHNVMYWYQQKSSQAPKLLFHYYDKDFNNEADTPDNFQSRRPNTSFCFLDIRSPGLGDTAMYLCATSRDLAHGYTFGSGTRLTVV.

This clone was observed a single time. V usage is TRBV5-1 and J usage is TRBJ2-2; D uncertain. CDR1 is SGHRS and CDR2 is YFSETQ in the germline V gene. Trimming stripped 7 bases from V and 0 bases from J, with 10 bases between. This CDR3 has 14 amino acids. CDR3 sequence: CASELGSNTGELFF. In DNA, the CDR3 is TGCGCCAGCGAACTGGGCTCGAACACCGGGGAGCTGTTTTTT.

This chain uses TRBV19 with TRBJ2-7; D unresolved. The CDR3 runs to 13 residues. Germline V gene sequence: CDR1 LNHDA, CDR2 SQIVND (reference sequence). V was shortened by 1 base and J by 3 bases, with 7 bases between the two germline ends. CDR3 sequence reads: CASSIGPNYEQYF. The CDR3 DNA is TGTGCCAGTAGTATAGGACCGAACTACGAGCAGTACTTC.

The chain couples TRBV13 to TRBJ1-6; TRBD1 aligns across 9 bases. This CDR3 contains 14 residues. V dropped 5 bases and J dropped 12; count of bases not matched to a gene: 8. Germline V gives CDR1 PRHDT, CDR2 FYEKMQ (reference sequence). CDR3 in amino acids: CASSPRDRGEPLHF. The CDR3 DNA reads TGTGCCAGCAGCCCCCGCGACAGGGGGGAACCCCTCCACTTT.

This rearrangement joins TRBV28 to TRBJ2-1; weak D call: TRBD2 (6 bases). Per germline, CDR1 MDHEN and CDR2 SYDVKM. The CDR3 spans 13 residues. V lost 6 bases and J lost 10, with 16 bases in between. The CDR3 nucleotides read TGTGCCAGCAGCCCGTCCGGGAGACGAGAGCAGTTCTTC. It yields the protein CASSPSGRREQFF.

The chain carries TRBV27 and TRBJ2-7, with 9 positions matching TRBD1. The V gene end was trimmed by 6 bases and the J gene end by 3 bases; junction bases not matched to a gene: 3. The V gene's germline CDR1 is MNHEY and CDR2 SMNVEV (reference sequence). The CDR3 spans 13 residues. CDR3 in DNA: TGTGCCAGCAGAGGACAGGGGAGCTACGAGCAGTACTTC. It is translated as CASRGQGSYEQYF.

The chain is built from TRBV30 and TRBJ1-1; TRBD1 matches 7 bases. CDR3 length: 13 amino acids. Germline values: CDR1 GTSNPN, CDR2 SVGIG (reference sequence). Trimming took 2 bases from V and 10 from J; bases not matched to a gene: 10. In DNA form, the CDR3 reads TGTGCCTGGAGTCTAGGACAGGAAGGGGTAGCTTTCTTT. Its translation is CAWSLGQEGVAFF. The complete variable domain, with remaining parts taken from reference TRBV30 and TRBJ1-1, reads SQTIHQWPATLVQPVGSPLSLECTVEGTSNPNLYWYRQAAGRGLQLLFYSVGIGQISSEVPQNLSASRPQDRQFILSSKKLLLSDSGFYLCAWSLGQEGVAFFGQGTRLTVV.

V usage is TRBV19 and J usage is TRBJ2-7; the D is unclear. The ends were cut back, 0 bases at V and 1 base at J, with 10 bases in the middle. Germline V gives CDR1 LNHDA, CDR2 SQIVND (reference sequence). This CDR3 has 15 amino acids. The CDR3 sequence: CASSIDHRFSYEQYF. CDR3 DNA: TGTGCCAGTAGTATAGATCACCGGTTTTCCTACGAGCAGTACTTC.

The CDR3 DNA follows: TGTGCCAGCACCCCAGGGAAATCGCGGACTGAAGCTTTCTTT. It is translated as CASTPGKSRTEAFF. The V and J genes are TRBV6-2 or TRBV6-3 and TRBJ1-1, with a weak D call TRBD1 (5 bases). Germline CDR1 MNHEY, CDR2 SVGEGT. V gave up 7 bases and J gave up 5 bases, with 17 bases separating them. This CDR3 has 14 amino acids.

The gene calls are TRBV19 and TRBJ1-4, with a possible D match to TRBD1 (5 bases). The CDR3 spans 14 residues. The germline V gene has CDR1 LNHDA and CDR2 SQIVND (reference sequence). Trimming pared 7 bases from V and 3 bases from J, leaving 12 bases between. CDR3 protein: CASKPGPSNEKLFF. CDR3 coding DNA: TGTGCCAGTAAGCCGGGACCGTCTAATGAAAAACTGTTTTTT.